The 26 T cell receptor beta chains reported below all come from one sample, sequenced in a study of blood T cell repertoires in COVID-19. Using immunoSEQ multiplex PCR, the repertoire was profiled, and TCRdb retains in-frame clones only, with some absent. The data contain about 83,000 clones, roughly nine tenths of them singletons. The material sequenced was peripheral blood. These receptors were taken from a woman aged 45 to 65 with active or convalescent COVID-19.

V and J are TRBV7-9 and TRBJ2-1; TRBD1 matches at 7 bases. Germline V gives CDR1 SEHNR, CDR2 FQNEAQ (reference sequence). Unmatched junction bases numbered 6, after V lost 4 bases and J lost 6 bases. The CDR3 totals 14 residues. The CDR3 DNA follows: TGTGCCAGCAGCTCCACAGGGGCGAGCAATGAGCAGTTCTTC. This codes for CASSSTGASNEQFF.

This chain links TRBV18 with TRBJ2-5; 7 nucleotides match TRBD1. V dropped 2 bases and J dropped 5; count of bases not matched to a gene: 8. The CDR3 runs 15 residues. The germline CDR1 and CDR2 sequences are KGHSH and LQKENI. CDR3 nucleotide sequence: TGTGCCAGCTCACCAAGACAGGGCGTTTTGGAGACCCAGTACTTC. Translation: CASSPRQGVLETQYF.

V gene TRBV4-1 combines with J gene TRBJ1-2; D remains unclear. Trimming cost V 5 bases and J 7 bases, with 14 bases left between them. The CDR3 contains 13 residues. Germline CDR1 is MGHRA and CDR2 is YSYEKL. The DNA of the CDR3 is TGCGCCAGCAGCTCTTGGAATTCAGGTGGCTACACCTTC. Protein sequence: CASSSWNSGGYTF.

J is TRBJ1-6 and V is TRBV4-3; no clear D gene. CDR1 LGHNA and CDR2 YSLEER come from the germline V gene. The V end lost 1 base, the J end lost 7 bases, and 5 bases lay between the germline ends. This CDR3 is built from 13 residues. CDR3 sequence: CASSQVLNSPLHF. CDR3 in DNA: TGCGCCAGCAGCCAAGTTCTCAATTCACCCCTCCACTTT.

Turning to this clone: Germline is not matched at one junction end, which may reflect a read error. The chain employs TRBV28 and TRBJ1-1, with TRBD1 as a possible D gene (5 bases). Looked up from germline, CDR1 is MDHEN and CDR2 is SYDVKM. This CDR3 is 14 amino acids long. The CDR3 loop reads CASRLGRGNTEAFF. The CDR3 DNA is TGTGCCAGCCGTTTGGGTAGGGGGAACACTGAAGCTTTCTTT.

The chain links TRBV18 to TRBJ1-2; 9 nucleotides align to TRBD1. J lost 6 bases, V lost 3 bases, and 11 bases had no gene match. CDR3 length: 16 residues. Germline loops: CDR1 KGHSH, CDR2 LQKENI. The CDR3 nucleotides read TGTGCCAGCTCACCGAGACAGGGGGTGTCCTGGGATGGCTACACCTTC. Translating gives CASSPRQGVSWDGYTF.

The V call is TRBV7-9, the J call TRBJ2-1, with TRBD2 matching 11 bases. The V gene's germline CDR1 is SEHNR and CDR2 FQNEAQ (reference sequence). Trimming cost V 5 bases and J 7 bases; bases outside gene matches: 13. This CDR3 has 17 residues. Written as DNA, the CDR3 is TGTGCCAGCAGCCAGATGCCGACTAGCGGGGTAAGGAATGAGCAGTTCTTC. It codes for CASSQMPTSGVRNEQFF.

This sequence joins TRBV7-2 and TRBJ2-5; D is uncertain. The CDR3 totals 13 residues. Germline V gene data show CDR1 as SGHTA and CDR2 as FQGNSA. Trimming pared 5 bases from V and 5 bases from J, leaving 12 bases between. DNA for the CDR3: TGTGCCAGCAGCGGCCGACATTCCGAGACCCAGTACTTC. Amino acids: CASSGRHSETQYF.

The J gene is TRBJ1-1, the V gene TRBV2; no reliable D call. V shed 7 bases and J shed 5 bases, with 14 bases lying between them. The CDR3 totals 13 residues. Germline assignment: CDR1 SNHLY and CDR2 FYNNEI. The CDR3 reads CASKNQVQTEAFF. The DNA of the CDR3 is TGTGCCAGCAAAAATCAGGTGCAGACTGAAGCTTTCTTT.

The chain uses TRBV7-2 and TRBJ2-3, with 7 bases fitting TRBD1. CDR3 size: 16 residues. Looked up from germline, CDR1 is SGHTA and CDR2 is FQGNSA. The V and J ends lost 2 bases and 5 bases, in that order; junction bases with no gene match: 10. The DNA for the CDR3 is TGTGCCAGCAGCTTAAACGCACAGGGGCAGGAAGATACGCAGTATTTT. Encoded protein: CASSLNAQGQEDTQYF.

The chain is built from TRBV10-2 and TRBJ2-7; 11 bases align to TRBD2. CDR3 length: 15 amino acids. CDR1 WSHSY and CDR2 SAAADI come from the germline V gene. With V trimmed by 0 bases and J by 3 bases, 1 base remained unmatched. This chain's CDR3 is CASSESTSGDYEQYF. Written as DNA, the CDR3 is TGCGCCAGCAGTGAGTCGACTAGCGGGGACTACGAGCAGTACTTC.

The CDR3 nucleotides are TGTGCCAGCAGTCCCCCCCCGCGACTCCGGCCTAGTGAAAAACTGTTTTTT. Translation: CASSPPPRLRPSEKLFF. V gene TRBV6-6 combines with J gene TRBJ1-4; D is uncertain. The CDR3 spans 17 residues. Trimming removed 5 bases from V and 7 bases from J, with 23 bases in between. Germline CDR1 MNHNY, CDR2 SVGAGI (reference sequence).

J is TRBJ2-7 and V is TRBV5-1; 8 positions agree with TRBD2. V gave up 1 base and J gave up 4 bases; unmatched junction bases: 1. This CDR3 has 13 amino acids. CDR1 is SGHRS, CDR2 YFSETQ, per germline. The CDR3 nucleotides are TGCGCCAGCAGCTTGACTAGCGGATACGAGCAGTACTTC. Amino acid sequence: CASSLTSGYEQYF.

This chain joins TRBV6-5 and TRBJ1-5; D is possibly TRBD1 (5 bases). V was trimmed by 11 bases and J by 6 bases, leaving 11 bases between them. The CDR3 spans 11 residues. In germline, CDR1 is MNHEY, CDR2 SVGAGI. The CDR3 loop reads CAGGVPQPQHF. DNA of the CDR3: TGTGCCGGAGGGGTTCCTCAGCCCCAGCATTTT.

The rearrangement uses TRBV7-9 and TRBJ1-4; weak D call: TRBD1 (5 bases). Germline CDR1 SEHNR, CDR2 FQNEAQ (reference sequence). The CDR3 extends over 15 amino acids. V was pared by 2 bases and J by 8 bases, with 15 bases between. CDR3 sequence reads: CASSLWVGGEEKLFF. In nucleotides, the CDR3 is TGTGCCAGCAGCTTATGGGTGGGGGGGGAAGAAAAACTGTTTTTT.

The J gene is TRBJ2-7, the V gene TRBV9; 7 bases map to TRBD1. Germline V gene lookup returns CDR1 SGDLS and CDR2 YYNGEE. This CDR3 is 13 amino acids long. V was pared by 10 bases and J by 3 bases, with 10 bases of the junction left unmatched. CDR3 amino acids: CAGRRQGGYEQYF. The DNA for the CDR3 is TGTGCCGGCCGCCGACAGGGCGGCTACGAGCAGTACTTC. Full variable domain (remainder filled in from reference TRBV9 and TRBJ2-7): DSGVTQTPKHLITATGQRVTLRCSPRSGDLSVYWYQQSLDQGLQFLIQYYNGEERAKGNILERFSAQQFPDLHSELNLSSLELGDSALYFCAGRRQGGYEQYFGPGTRLTVT.

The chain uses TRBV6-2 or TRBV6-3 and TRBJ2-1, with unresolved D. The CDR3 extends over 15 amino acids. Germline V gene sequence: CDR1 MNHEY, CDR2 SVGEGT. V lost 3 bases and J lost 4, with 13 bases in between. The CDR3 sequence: CASSYSSYVYNEQFF. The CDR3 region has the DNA TGTGCCAGCAGTTATAGTTCCTACGTATACAATGAGCAGTTCTTC.

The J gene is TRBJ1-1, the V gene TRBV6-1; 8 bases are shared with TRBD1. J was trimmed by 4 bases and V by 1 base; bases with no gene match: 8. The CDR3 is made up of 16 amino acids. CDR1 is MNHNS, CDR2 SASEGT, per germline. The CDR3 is CASSEVGRRGLTEAFF. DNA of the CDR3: TGTGCCAGCAGTGAAGTGGGGCGCAGGGGGCTCACTGAAGCTTTCTTT.

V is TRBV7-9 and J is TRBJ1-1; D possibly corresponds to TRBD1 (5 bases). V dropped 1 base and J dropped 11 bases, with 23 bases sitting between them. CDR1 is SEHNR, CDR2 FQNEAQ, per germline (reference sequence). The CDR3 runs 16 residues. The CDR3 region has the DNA TGTGCCAGCAGCTTAGGGGGGGACCCTAGAGGCCCTGTCGCTTTCTTT. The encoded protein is CASSLGGDPRGPVAFF.

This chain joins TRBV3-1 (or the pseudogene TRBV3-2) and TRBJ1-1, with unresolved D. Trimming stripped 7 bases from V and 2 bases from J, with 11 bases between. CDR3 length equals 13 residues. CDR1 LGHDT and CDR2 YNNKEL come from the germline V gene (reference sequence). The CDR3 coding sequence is TGTGCCAGCACCCTGACAATAAACACTGAAGCTTTCTTT. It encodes CASTLTINTEAFF.

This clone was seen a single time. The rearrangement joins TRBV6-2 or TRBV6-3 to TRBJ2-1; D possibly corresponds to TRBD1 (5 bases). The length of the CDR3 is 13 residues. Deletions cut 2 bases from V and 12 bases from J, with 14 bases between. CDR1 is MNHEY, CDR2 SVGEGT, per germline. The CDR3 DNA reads TGTGCCAGCAGTTACACCCTCAGGGTAGGGCAGTTCTTC. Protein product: CASSYTLRVGQFF.

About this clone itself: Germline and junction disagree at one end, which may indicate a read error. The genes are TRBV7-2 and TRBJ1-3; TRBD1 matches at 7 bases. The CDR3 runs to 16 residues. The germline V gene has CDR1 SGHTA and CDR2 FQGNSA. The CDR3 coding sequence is TGTGCCAGCAGCCTAGCCGGGACAGCTGTAGGTTACACCATATATTTT. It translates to CASSLAGTAVGYTIYF.

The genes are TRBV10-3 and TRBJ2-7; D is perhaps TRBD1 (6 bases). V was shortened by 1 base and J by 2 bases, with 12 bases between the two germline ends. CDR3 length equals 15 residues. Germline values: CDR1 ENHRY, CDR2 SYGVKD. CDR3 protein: CAISEYPDRTYEQYF. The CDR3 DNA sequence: TGTGCCATCAGTGAGTATCCGGACAGAACCTACGAGCAGTACTTC.

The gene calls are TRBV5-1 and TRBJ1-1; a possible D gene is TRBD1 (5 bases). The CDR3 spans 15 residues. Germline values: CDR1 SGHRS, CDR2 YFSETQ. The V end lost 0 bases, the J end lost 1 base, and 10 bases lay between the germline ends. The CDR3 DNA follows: TGCGCCAGCAGCTTGGTAGGAGGGGAGAACACTGAAGCTTTCTTT. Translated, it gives CASSLVGGENTEAFF. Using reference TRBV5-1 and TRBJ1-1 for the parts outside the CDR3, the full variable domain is KAGVTQTPRYLIKTRGQQVTLSCSPISGHRSVSWYQQTPGQGLQFLFEYFSETQRNKGNFPGRFSGRQFSNSRSEMNVSTLELGDSALYLCASSLVGGENTEAFFGQGTRLTVV.

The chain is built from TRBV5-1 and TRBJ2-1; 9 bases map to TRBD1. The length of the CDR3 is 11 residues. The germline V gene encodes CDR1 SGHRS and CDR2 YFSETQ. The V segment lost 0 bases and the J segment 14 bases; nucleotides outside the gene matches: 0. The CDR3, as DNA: TGCGCCAGCAGCTTGGGACAGGGGGAGTTCTTC. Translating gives CASSLGQGEFF.

The CDR3 loop reads CASSRGQNTEAFF. As DNA, the CDR3 is TGTGCCAGCAGCAGGGGGCAAAACACTGAAGCTTTCTTT. The chain links TRBV3-1 (or the pseudogene TRBV3-2) to TRBJ1-1; 7 bases fit TRBD1. CDR3 length equals 13 residues. CDR1 and CDR2 from the germline V gene are LGHDT and YNNKEL (reference sequence). The ends lost 5 bases at V and 2 bases at J; junction bases unmatched: 2.